This T cell receptor (beta chain) was identified in a study of cytomegalovirus exposure and HLA in healthy donors. Study results and limitations: Published work reported that the classifier diagnosed cytomegalovirus status with high specificity and sensitivity.

Deletions cut 3 bases from V and 9 bases from J, with 24 bases between. This CDR3 region has 16 residues. The germline gives CDR1 WSHSY, CDR2 SAAADI. Points on this clone: The antigen is unknown.

TCRdb's table, derived via immunoSEQ multiplex PCR, lists solely in-frame clones and lacks some. The sample gives 150,000 or so clones, roughly nine tenths of which show up once; approximately 9.2% is in the top ten. Sequenced input: PBMCs. The genes are TRBV10-2 and TRBJ2-7, with D maybe TRBD1 (7 bases). This TCR derives from a woman younger than 35 in good health and CMV-seropositive. The CDR3 region has the DNA TGCGCCAGCAGTGACCTTGCGGGACAGCAACTACGATGGCAGTACTTC. It specifies CASSDLAGQQLRWQYF.